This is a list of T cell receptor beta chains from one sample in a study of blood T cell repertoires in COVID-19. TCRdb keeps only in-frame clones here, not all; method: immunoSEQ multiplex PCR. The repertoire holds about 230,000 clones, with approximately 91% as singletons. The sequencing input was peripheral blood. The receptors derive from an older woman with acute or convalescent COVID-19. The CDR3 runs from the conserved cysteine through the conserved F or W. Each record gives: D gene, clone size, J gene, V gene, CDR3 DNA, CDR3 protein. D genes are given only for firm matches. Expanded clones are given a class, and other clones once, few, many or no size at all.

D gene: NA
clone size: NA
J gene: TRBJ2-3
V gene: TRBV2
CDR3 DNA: TGTGCCAGCAGTGACGTTGGCGGGGTCAGCACAGATACGCAGTATTTT
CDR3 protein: CASSDVGGVSTDTQYF

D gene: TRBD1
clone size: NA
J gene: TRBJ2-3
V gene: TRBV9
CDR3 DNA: TGTGCCAGCAGCGCTCAGACAGGGTACGCAGATACGCAGTATTTT
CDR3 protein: CASSAQTGYADTQYF

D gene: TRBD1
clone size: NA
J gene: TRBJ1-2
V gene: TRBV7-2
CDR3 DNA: TGTGCCAGCAGCTTCGACGGGACAGGGGGCAATGGCTACACCTTC
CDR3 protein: CASSFDGTGGNGYTF

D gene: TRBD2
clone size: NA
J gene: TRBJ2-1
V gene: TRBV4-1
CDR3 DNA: TGCGCCAGCAGCCACCCTAGCGGGGGGCCCCAGGGACCCTACAATGAGCAGTTCTTC
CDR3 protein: CASSHPSGGPQGPYNEQFF

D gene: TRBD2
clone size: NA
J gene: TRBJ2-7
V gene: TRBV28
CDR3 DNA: TGTGCCACCAAACGGTGGGAGGGCCTTTATAACGAGCAGTACTTC
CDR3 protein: CATKRWEGLYNEQYF

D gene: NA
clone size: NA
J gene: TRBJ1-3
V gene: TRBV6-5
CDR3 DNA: TGTGCCAGCAGTTACTCTAAATTCGGCTCTGGAAACACCATATATTTT
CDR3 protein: CASSYSKFGSGNTIYF

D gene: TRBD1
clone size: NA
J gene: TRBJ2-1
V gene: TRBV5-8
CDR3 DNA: TGTGCCAGCAGCTCACTCCGGGACAGGGGGAGGTATGAGCAGTTCTTC
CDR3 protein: CASSSLRDRGRYEQFF

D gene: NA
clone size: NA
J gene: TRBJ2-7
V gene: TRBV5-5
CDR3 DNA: TGTGCCAGCAGCTTGGTTTTACTAGCATACGAGCAGTACTTC
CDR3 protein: CASSLVLLAYEQYF

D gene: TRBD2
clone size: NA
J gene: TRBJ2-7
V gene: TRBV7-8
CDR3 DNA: TGTGCCAGCAGCTTAGCCCCCGGACTAGCGGGGAACTACGAGCAGTACTTC
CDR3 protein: CASSLAPGLAGNYEQYF

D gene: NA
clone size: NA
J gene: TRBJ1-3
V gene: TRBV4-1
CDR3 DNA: TGCGCCAGCAGCCAAGCGGGCTCTGGAAACACCATATATTTT
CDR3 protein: CASSQAGSGNTIYF

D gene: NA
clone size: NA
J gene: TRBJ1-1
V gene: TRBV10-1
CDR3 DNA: TGCGCCAGCAGCTACGACAGAGGCACTGAAGCTTTCTTT
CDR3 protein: CASSYDRGTEAFF

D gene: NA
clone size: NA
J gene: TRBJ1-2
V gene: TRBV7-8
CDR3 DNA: TGTGCCAGCAGCTTAGCAGGACAGTACTATGGCTACACCTTC
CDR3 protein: CASSLAGQYYGYTF

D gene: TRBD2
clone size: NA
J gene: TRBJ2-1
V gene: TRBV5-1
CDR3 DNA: TGCGCCAGCAGCTTGGAAGTTTTTACTAGCGGGAGCGCGAGGAATGAGCAGTTCTTC
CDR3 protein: CASSLEVFTSGSARNEQFF

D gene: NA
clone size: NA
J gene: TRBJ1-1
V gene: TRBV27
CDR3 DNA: TGTGCCAGCAGTTTAACAGGGAACACTGAAGCTTTCTTT
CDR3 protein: CASSLTGNTEAFF

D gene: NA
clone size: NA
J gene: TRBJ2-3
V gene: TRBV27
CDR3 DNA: TGTGCCAGCAACTCGGGCAGGGGCCCCCGGCGTGGAGATACGCAGTATTTT
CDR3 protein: CASNSGRGPRRGDTQYF

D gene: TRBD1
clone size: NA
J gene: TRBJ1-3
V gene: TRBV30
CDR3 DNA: TGTGCCGGCATTCCCGGGACAGGGGGAAACACCATATATTTT
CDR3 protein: CAGIPGTGGNTIYF

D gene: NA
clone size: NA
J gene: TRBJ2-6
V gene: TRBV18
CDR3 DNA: TGTGCCAGCACCCGAACAGGGACTGGGGCCAACGTCCTGACTTTC
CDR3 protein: CASTRTGTGANVLTF

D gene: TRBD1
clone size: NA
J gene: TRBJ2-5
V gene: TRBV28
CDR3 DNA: TGTGCCAGCAGTTTAAGGACAGGGGTTGAGACCCAGTACTTC
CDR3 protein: CASSLRTGVETQYF

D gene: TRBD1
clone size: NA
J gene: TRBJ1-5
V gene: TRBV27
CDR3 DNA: TGTGCCAGCAGTCCCGCCGGGACAGGGGACAGTCAGCCCCAGCATTTT
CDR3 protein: CASSPAGTGDSQPQHF

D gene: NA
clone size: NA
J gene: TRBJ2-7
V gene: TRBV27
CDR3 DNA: TGTGCCAGCAGTTTAGAACAGGGACCTTACGAGCAGTACTTC
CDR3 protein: CASSLEQGPYEQYF

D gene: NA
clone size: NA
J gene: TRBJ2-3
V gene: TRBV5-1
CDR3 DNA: TGCGCCAGCAGCTTGGACCCGAGAGCAGATACGCAGTATTTT
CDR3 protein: CASSLDPRADTQYF

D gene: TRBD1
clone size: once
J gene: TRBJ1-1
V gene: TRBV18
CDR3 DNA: TGTGCCAGCTCACGGACCGGAACAGGGGCCCCGCGGGGCATGAACACTGAAGCTTTCTTT
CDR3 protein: CASSRTGTGAPRGMNTEAFF

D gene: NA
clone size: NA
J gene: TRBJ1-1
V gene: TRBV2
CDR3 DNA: TGTGCCAGCAGCGTACCGGGACTCTCTGGGGACCCTGAAGCTTTCTTT
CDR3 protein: CASSVPGLSGDPEAFF

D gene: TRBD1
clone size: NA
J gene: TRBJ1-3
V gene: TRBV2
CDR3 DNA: TGTGCCAGCAGAGGACAGGCCTCTGGAAACACCATATATTTT
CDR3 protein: CASRGQASGNTIYF

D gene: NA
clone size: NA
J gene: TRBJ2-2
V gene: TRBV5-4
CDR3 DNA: TGTGCCAGCAGCAAGGGGGTGAACACCGGGGAGCTGTTTTTT
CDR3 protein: CASSKGVNTGELFF

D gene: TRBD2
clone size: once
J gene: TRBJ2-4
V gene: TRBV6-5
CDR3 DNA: TGTGCCAGCATGAGGCCCGGGGGGAACATTCAGTACTTC
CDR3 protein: CASMRPGGNIQYF

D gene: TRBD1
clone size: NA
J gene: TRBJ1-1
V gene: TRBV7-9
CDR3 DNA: TGTGCCAGCAGCCCTGGACAGGGAAACACTGAAGCTTTCTTT
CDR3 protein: CASSPGQGNTEAFF

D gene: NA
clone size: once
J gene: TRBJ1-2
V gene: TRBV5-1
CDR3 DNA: TGCGCCAGCAGTCCACAGGCTTCTAACTATGGCTACACCTTC
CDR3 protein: CASSPQASNYGYTF

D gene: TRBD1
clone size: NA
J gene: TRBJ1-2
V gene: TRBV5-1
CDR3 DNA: TGCGCCAGCAGCCTGGGACAGGGTAGTCGGACCTATGGCTACACCTTC
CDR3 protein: CASSLGQGSRTYGYTF

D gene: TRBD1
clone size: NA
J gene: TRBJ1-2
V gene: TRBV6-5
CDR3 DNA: TGTGCCAGCAGACGTCAGGGGGAGGGCTACACCTTC
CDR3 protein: CASRRQGEGYTF

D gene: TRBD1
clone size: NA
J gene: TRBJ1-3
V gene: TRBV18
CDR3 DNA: TGTGCCAGCTCACCCAGGACAGGCGAAAACACCATATATTTT
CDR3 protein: CASSPRTGENTIYF

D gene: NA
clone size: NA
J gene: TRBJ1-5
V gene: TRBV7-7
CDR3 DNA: TGTGCCAGCAGCTTAGACAGGGTGCGGGGCAATCAGCCCCAGCATTTT
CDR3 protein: CASSLDRVRGNQPQHF

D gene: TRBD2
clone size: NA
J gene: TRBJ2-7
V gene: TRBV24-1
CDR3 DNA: TGTGCCACCAGTGATCAGACTACTAGCGGGAGGGCCGGAGAGCAGTACTTC
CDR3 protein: CATSDQTTSGRAGEQYF

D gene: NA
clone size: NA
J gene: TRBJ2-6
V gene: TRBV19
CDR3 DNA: TGTGCCAGTAGTATCCGGACATTAAGCTCTGGGGCCAACGTCCTGACTTTC
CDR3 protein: CASSIRTLSSGANVLTF

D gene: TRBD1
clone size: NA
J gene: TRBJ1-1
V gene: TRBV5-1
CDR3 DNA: TGCGCCAGCAGCTTCGACAGGGTTAACACTGAAGCTTTCTTT
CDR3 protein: CASSFDRVNTEAFF

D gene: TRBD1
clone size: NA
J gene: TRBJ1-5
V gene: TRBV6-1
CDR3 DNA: TGTGCCAGCAGTGGCCAAGGGACAGCTACAAATCAGCCCCAGCATTTT
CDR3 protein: CASSGQGTATNQPQHF

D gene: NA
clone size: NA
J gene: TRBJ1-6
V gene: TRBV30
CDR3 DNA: TGTGCCTGGAGTCTGGACAGTTATAATTCACCCCTCCACTTT
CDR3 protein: CAWSLDSYNSPLHF

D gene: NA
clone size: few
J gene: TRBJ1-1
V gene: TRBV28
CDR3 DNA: TGTGCCAGCAGTCCAAACACAGGGAGGGGGAGAGCTTTCTTT
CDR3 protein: CASSPNTGRGRAFF

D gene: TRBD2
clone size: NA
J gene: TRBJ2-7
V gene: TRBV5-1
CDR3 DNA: TGCGCCAGCAGCTTGGGGGCCCTAGCGGGAGCCTACGAGCAGTACTTC
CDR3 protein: CASSLGALAGAYEQYF

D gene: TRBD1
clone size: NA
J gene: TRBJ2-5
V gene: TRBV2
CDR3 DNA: TGTGCCAGCAGTATCGTAGGGGGCATGATGGAGACCCAGTACTTC
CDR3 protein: CASSIVGGMMETQYF

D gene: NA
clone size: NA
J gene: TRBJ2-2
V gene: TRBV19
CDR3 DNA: TGTGCCAGTAGAGCCTGGCAGGCCAACACCGGGGAGCTGTTTTTT
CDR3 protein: CASRAWQANTGELFF

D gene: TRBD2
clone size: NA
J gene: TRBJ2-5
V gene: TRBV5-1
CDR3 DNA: TGCGCCAGCAGCTTTAGCGGGATGGTAGAGACCCAGTACTTC
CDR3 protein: CASSFSGMVETQYF

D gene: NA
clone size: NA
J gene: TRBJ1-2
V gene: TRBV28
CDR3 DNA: TGTGCCAGCAGTTTAGAGCGGGGGTCGTATGGCTACACCTTC
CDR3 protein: CASSLERGSYGYTF

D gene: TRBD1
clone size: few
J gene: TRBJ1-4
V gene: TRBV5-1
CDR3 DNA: TGCGCCAGCAGCTTGGTCGGACAGGGGAATAATGAAAAACTGTTTTTT
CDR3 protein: CASSLVGQGNNEKLFF